The 29 T cell receptor beta chains in this list originate from one sample, sequenced in a study of T cell responses to AZD1222 COVID-19 vaccine. Using immunoSEQ multiplex PCR, the repertoire was profiled, and TCRdb retains in-frame clones only, with some absent. The top ten hold approximately 2.5% of the sample, which has about 120,000 clones, around 87% seen once. The sequencing here drew on peripheral blood, taken 28 days after the second AZD1222 dose. The receptors were sampled from an adult who received the AZD1222 COVID-19 vaccine.

The gene calls are TRBV10-2 and TRBJ1-5, with a tentative D call TRBD1 (5 bases). The CDR3 has 12 residues. Looked up from germline, CDR1 is WSHSY and CDR2 is SAAADI. Trimming removed 3 bases at V and 7 bases at J, with 7 bases between. CDR3 nucleotides: TGCGCCAGCAGTGACAGGGAGCAGCCCCAGCATTTT. Protein: CASSDREQPQHF.

Regarding this clone: At one end the junction does not follow the germline gene, possibly because of a read error. The V call is TRBV12-3 or TRBV12-4, the J call TRBJ1-1; a weak D match, TRBD1 (5 bases). There are 12 residues in the CDR3. The CDR3 loop reads CASSRGRDASGF. The CDR3 nucleotides read TGTGCCAGCAGCCGGGGACGCGACGCCTCGGGGTTT.

The chain combines TRBV6-5 with TRBJ1-6; a weak D match, TRBD1 (5 bases). The V end lost 0 bases, the J end lost 14 bases, and 17 bases lay between the germline ends. Germline lookup yields CDR1 MNHEY and CDR2 SVGAGI. The CDR3 extends over 15 amino acids. The CDR3 sequence: CASSYSWDDPSSLHF. CDR3 nucleotides: TGTGCCAGCAGTTACTCGTGGGACGACCCTTCTTCCCTCCACTTT.

This chain joins TRBV5-4 and TRBJ2-3; D may be TRBD1 (5 bases). V was cut by 4 bases and J by 3 bases, with 12 bases left in between. CDR3 size: 14 residues. The germline V gene has CDR1 SGHNT and CDR2 YYREEE (reference sequence). CDR3 sequence: CASSTFRETDTQYF. DNA for the CDR3: TGTGCCAGCAGCACCTTCAGGGAAACAGATACGCAGTATTTT.

V and J are TRBV15 and TRBJ1-5; 9 bases are a match to TRBD1. The germline gives CDR1 LNHNV, CDR2 YYDKDF (reference sequence). The junction had 11 bases not matched to a gene; V was cut back by 5 bases and J by 3 bases. This CDR3 is 17 amino acids long. CDR3 sequence (DNA): TGTGCCACCAGCCTGGTATCAGGGACAGGGTACAATCAGCCCCAGCATTTT. Protein product: CATSLVSGTGYNQPQHF. The complete variable domain, with remaining parts taken from reference TRBV15 and TRBJ1-5, reads DAMVIQNPRYQVTQFGKPVTLSCSQTLNHNVMYWYQQKSSQAPKLLFHYYDKDFNNEADTPDNFQSRRPNTSFCFLDIRSPGLGDTAMYLCATSLVSGTGYNQPQHFGDGTRLSIL.

The chain is built from TRBV7-2 and TRBJ1-1; 12 bases match TRBD1. With 1 base clipped from V and 5 bases from J, the junction kept 11 bases outside the gene matches. The CDR3 sequence is 18 residues long. From germline, CDR1 is SGHTA and CDR2 FQGNSA. CDR3 sequence (DNA): TGTGCCAGCAGCTTAGTTGGCCCGGGACAGGGGGCGAGTACTGAAGCTTTCTTT. This sequence encodes CASSLVGPGQGASTEAFF.

The rearrangement joins TRBV3-1 (or the pseudogene TRBV3-2) to TRBJ2-1, with D uncertain. The V gene's germline CDR1 is LGHDT and CDR2 YNNKEL (reference sequence). V was shortened by 2 bases and J by 8 bases, with 16 bases between the two germline ends. The CDR3 contains 15 residues. CDR3 in DNA: TGTGCCAGCAGCCAAACTCCATCTGGTCTCGATGAGCAGTTCTTC. Translation: CASSQTPSGLDEQFF.

This chain links TRBV18 with TRBJ1-5, with 9 bases fitting TRBD1. V gave up 5 bases and J gave up 2 bases; unmatched junction bases: 4. Germline loops: CDR1 KGHSH, CDR2 LQKENI. This CDR3 has 15 amino acids. CDR3 nucleotides: TGTGCCAGCTCAAGGGGACAGGGTGGCAATCAGCCCCAGCATTTT. Protein product: CASSRGQGGNQPQHF.

The chain uses TRBV27 and TRBJ2-7; 8 bases align to TRBD1. The ends lost 6 bases at V and 6 bases at J; junction bases unmatched: 10. The germline V gene has CDR1 MNHEY and CDR2 SMNVEV (reference sequence). CDR3 length: 14 amino acids. CDR3 DNA sequence: TGTGCCAGCAGCCGCAATCAGGGGGCGAGCGAGCAGTACTTC. The encoded protein is CASSRNQGASEQYF.

The chain recombines TRBV5-1 with TRBJ2-2, with D possibly TRBD1 on 6 matching bases. The germline gives CDR1 SGHRS, CDR2 YFSETQ. CDR3 length: 14 amino acids. Trimming pared 0 bases from V and 4 bases from J, leaving 7 bases between. This CDR3 is CASSLDRVTGELFF. The CDR3 DNA sequence: TGCGCCAGCAGCTTGGACAGGGTCACCGGGGAGCTGTTTTTT.

The J gene is TRBJ1-2, the V gene TRBV6-6; D may be TRBD1 (6 bases). The V end was cut by 5 bases, the J end by 8 bases, with 15 bases between. From germline, CDR1 is MNHNY and CDR2 SVGAGI (reference sequence). The CDR3 extends over 13 amino acids. The CDR3 region has the DNA TGTGCCAGCAGTGCGGACAGTCTGGGGGGCTACACCTTC. Protein sequence: CASSADSLGGYTF.

This chain uses TRBV5-1 with TRBJ1-3; D gene uncertain. The CDR3 is made up of 15 amino acids. CDR1 SGHRS and CDR2 YFSETQ come from the germline V gene. Trimming left V 4 bases short and J 0 bases short, with 11 bases between. CDR3: CASSITTSSGNTIYF. CDR3 DNA: TGCGCCAGCAGCATTACAACGAGCTCTGGAAACACCATATATTTT.

The chain employs TRBV14 and TRBJ1-6; D might be TRBD1 (6 bases). Trimming took off 5 bases at V and 14 bases at J, with 19 bases between the two ends. CDR1 SGHDN and CDR2 FVKESK come from the germline V gene. The CDR3 spans 14 residues. The CDR3 nucleotides read TGTGCCAGCAGCACCCGGGGGGCCGCGGGGGCCCTCCACTTT. This translates into CASSTRGAAGALHF.

The V and J genes are TRBV4-3 and TRBJ1-1; D gene uncertain. With 1 base removed from V and 4 bases from J, the gap between germline ends came to 13 bases. This CDR3 spans 15 amino acids. Germline V gene sequence: CDR1 LGHNA, CDR2 YSLEER. The CDR3 coding sequence is TGCGCCAGCAGCCAAGTAAACAGCCTTAGCACTGAAGCTTTCTTT. Residues: CASSQVNSLSTEAFF.

This clone was seen once. V is TRBV6-5 and J is TRBJ2-3; 10 bases are a match to TRBD1. CDR1 MNHEY and CDR2 SVGAGI come from the germline V gene. The CDR3 consists of 15 residues. Trimming at V came to 5 bases and at J to 6 bases, leaving 8 bases not matched to a gene. In DNA, the CDR3 is TGTGCCAGCAGTCCGACAGGGGGCTCTGGGGATACGCAGTATTTT. It specifies CASSPTGGSGDTQYF.

The V and J genes are TRBV27 and TRBJ1-6, with 7 bases that match TRBD1. The CDR3 consists of 17 residues. With 3 bases clipped from V and 0 bases from J, the junction kept 5 bases outside the gene matches. Per the germline V gene, CDR1 is MNHEY and CDR2 is SMNVEV (reference sequence). CDR3: CASSFRSGGSYNSPLHF. The CDR3 DNA is TGTGCCAGCAGTTTCCGGTCAGGGGGCTCCTATAATTCACCCCTCCACTTT.

V gene TRBV12-2 combines with J gene TRBJ1-3. TRBV12-2 is flagged as a pseudogene. This CDR3 is built from 15 residues. The CDR3 spells CASRLVSNSGNTIYF. CDR3 DNA: TGTGCAAGTCGCTTAGTGAGCAACTCTGGAAACACCATATATTTT.

The chain carries TRBV19 and TRBJ1-1; unclear D gene. V was clipped by 9 bases and J by 5 bases, with 10 bases between them. This CDR3 region has 11 residues. Germline V lookup: CDR1 LNHDA, CDR2 SQIVND (reference sequence). In DNA form, the CDR3 reads TGTGCCAGCCAGGCGAGGACTGAAGCTTTCTTT. Translated: CASQARTEAFF.

The chain uses TRBV4-2 and TRBJ1-2, with 7 bases identical to TRBD1. V lost 4 bases, J lost 1 base, and 6 bases stayed unmatched. Germline V lookup: CDR1 LGHNA, CDR2 YNFKEQ. This CDR3 has 15 amino acids. CDR3 coding DNA: TGTGCCAGCAGCCCTCAGGGGGGCCTTAACTATGGCTACACCTTC. It specifies CASSPQGGLNYGYTF.

This clone has only one observation. This chain connects TRBV5-5 to TRBJ1-4, with D perhaps matching TRBD1 (6 bases). Between the trimmed V and J ends, which lost 1 base and 4 bases, there was a span of 17 bases. This CDR3 region has 17 residues. CDR1 is SGHKS and CDR2 is YYEKEE in the germline V gene (reference sequence). CDR3 bases: TGTGCCAGCAGCTTGCCCCCATCGGGGGCAGGTAATGAAAAACTGTTTTTT. Its translation: CASSLPPSGAGNEKLFF.

The genes are TRBV6-5 and TRBJ2-7, with TRBD1 matching over 7 bases. The CDR3 is made up of 14 amino acids. Germline CDR1 MNHEY, CDR2 SVGAGI. V dropped 0 bases and J dropped 2; count of bases not matched to a gene: 1. CDR3 amino acids: CASSYSGQPYEQYF. CDR3 nucleotide sequence: TGTGCCAGCAGTTACTCGGGACAGCCCTACGAGCAGTACTTC.

The CDR3 here is CASKVGEVNTEAFF. DNA for the CDR3: TGTGCCAGTAAGGTCGGGGAGGTGAACACTGAAGCTTTCTTT. This chain links TRBV19 with TRBJ1-1; D gene uncertain. V was shortened by 7 bases and J by 0 bases, with 12 bases between the two germline ends. The germline gives CDR1 LNHDA, CDR2 SQIVND (reference sequence). The CDR3 is made up of 14 amino acids.

The chain uses TRBV28 and TRBJ1-2; 9 nucleotides agree with TRBD1. V lost 3 bases and J lost 5; bases outside the gene matches: 10. The CDR3 loop spans 16 amino acids. Germline V lookup: CDR1 MDHEN, CDR2 SYDVKM. CDR3 nucleotide sequence: TGTGCCAGCAGTTTCCCAAACAGGGGGCCCGCATATGGCTACACCTTC. Translated, it gives CASSFPNRGPAYGYTF.

V usage is TRBV27 and J usage is TRBJ2-7; no definite D call. V dropped 2 bases and J dropped 1 base, with 6 bases sitting between them. This CDR3 comprises 13 residues. Germline V gives CDR1 MNHEY, CDR2 SMNVEV (reference sequence). The CDR3 DNA follows: TGTGCCAGCAGTTTAGAGTGGTCCTACGAGCAGTACTTC. Protein sequence: CASSLEWSYEQYF.

This chain's CDR3 is CASSPMGAHGYTF. The CDR3 bases are TGTGCCAGCAGCCCTATGGGAGCGCATGGCTACACCTTC. This sequence joins TRBV6-6 and TRBJ1-2; D call uncertain. This CDR3 spans 13 amino acids. Trimming stripped 6 bases from V and 6 bases from J, with 14 bases between. The germline CDR1 and CDR2 sequences are MNHNY and SVGAGI (reference sequence).

J is TRBJ1-2 and V is TRBV3-1 (or the pseudogene TRBV3-2), with D possibly matching TRBD1 (6 bases). V was trimmed by 4 bases and J by 0 bases, leaving 15 bases between them. Germline values: CDR1 LGHDT, CDR2 YNNKEL (reference sequence). The CDR3 length is 16 residues. The chain's CDR3 is CASSRGWTATNYGYTF. The DNA for the CDR3 is TGTGCCAGCAGCCGAGGGTGGACAGCCACTAACTATGGCTACACCTTC.

J is TRBJ1-1 and V is TRBV7-2; TRBD1 aligns across 9 bases. The CDR3 consists of 13 residues. Looked up from germline, CDR1 is SGHTA and CDR2 is FQGNSA. V shed 4 bases and J 11 bases; nucleotides not matched to a gene: 8. The CDR3 region has the DNA TGTGCCAGCAGCTCACAGGGGGCGCTGGGTGCTTTCTTT. Protein sequence: CASSSQGALGAFF.

The chain recombines TRBV7-3 with TRBJ2-1; 11 nucleotides match TRBD2. Germline loops: CDR1 SGHTA, CDR2 FQGTGA. The trim removed 4 bases at V and 7 bases at J, leaving 3 bases unmatched. The CDR3 sequence is 14 residues long. This CDR3 reads CASSSSGGLNEQFF. CDR3 nucleotide sequence: TGTGCCAGCAGCTCTAGCGGGGGGCTTAATGAGCAGTTCTTC. The full variable domain, with the rest looked up from reference TRBV7-3 and TRBJ2-1, is GAGVSQTPSNKVTEKGKYVELRCDPISGHTALYWYRQSLGQGPEFLIYFQGTGAADDSGLPNDRFFAVRPEGSVSTLKIQRTERGDSAVYLCASSSSGGLNEQFFGPGTRLTVL.

The chain carries TRBV18 and TRBJ1-2; D is possibly TRBD1 (6 bases). The germline V gene has CDR1 KGHSH and CDR2 LQKENI. The CDR3 contains 15 residues. V was clipped by 2 bases and J by 0 bases, with 10 bases between them. The CDR3 DNA reads TGTGCCAGCTCACCATCAGGGGCGACTAACTATGGCTACACCTTC. It translates to CASSPSGATNYGYTF. The full variable domain, rest sourced from reference TRBV18 and TRBJ1-2, is NAGVMQNPRHLVRRRGQEARLRCSPMKGHSHVYWYRQLPEEGLKFMVYLQKENIIDESGMPKERFSAEFPKEGPSILRIQQVVRGDSAAYFCASSPSGATNYGYTFGSGTRLTVV.